This entry lists 26 T cell receptor beta chains sequenced from one sample in a study of OX40 agonist ivuxolimab in advanced cancers. Sequencing used immunoSEQ multiplex PCR; TCRdb keeps in-frame clones, though not all of them. The data show 82,000 or so clones, roughly 92% seen once. Material: CD4+ or CD8+ T cells sorted from blood, obtained in a trial of the OX40 agonist ivuxolimab. The receptors stem from an adult with an advanced solid tumor such as melanoma, head and neck, liver or kidney cancer.

The chain recombines TRBV7-8 with TRBJ1-6; TRBD1 is a possible D gene (6 bases). The CDR3 runs to 14 residues. Germline V gene lookup returns CDR1 SGHVS and CDR2 FQNEAQ. Trimming left V 3 bases short and J 8 bases short, with 11 bases between. DNA of the CDR3: TGTGCCAGCAGCTTCGTGAAGGGGGATTCACCCCTCCACTTT. Encoded protein: CASSFVKGDSPLHF.

This clone was observed a single time. The chain links TRBV19 to TRBJ2-1; 10 bases map to TRBD2. The CDR3 sequence is 16 residues long. V lost 3 bases and J lost 5; bases outside the gene matches: 7. From germline, CDR1 is LNHDA and CDR2 SQIVND (reference sequence). Written as DNA, the CDR3 is TGTGCCAGTAGTATTCCCGGACTAGCGGACAACAATGAGCAGTTCTTC. As protein: CASSIPGLADNNEQFF.

The V and J genes are TRBV6-1 and TRBJ1-2, with 7 bases matching TRBD1. Unmatched junction bases numbered 5, after V lost 3 bases and J lost 4 bases. From germline, CDR1 is MNHNS and CDR2 SASEGT. The CDR3 spans 14 residues. The CDR3 region is CASSDSGGAYGYTF. The CDR3 bases are TGTGCCAGCAGTGATTCAGGGGGAGCCTATGGCTACACCTTC.

The chain carries TRBV7-9 and TRBJ2-7; D remains ambiguous. CDR1 and CDR2 from the germline V gene are SEHNR and FQNEAQ (reference sequence). The CDR3 has 12 amino acids. V gave up 5 bases and J gave up 3 bases, with 8 bases separating them. This chain's CDR3 is CASSLKNYEQYF. The CDR3 DNA reads TGTGCCAGCAGCCTCAAGAACTACGAGCAGTACTTC.

The J gene is TRBJ2-3, the V gene TRBV6-5; 7 nucleotides align to TRBD2. Germline values: CDR1 MNHEY, CDR2 SVGAGI. V trimming: 4 bases; J trimming: 2 bases; junction bases outside the gene matches: 6. The CDR3 has 15 amino acids. Here the CDR3 reads CASSSSGAYTDTQYF. CDR3 DNA: TGTGCCAGCAGTTCGAGCGGGGCTTACACAGATACGCAGTATTTT.

V usage is TRBV11-3 and J usage is TRBJ2-7; no reliable D call. The CDR3 length is 14 residues. Germline CDR1 and CDR2: SGHNT and YENEEA. Trimming pared 3 bases from V and 2 bases from J, leaving 11 bases between. In nucleotides, the CDR3 is TGTGCCAGCAGCTTGTTCCATGATGCCTACGAGCAGTACTTC. It is translated as CASSLFHDAYEQYF.

The chain has TRBV5-4 and TRBJ2-3, with no clear D. The CDR3 is 13 residues long. Germline V gives CDR1 SGHNT, CDR2 YYREEE (reference sequence). The V and J ends lost 4 bases and 4 bases respectively, with 10 bases between them. The CDR3 bases are TGTGCCAGCAGCCAATCACAAGCAGATACGCAGTATTTT. Translation: CASSQSQADTQYF.

This chain uses TRBV13 with TRBJ1-2, with 9 nucleotides matching TRBD1. The CDR3 runs to 16 residues. Germline V gene sequence: CDR1 PRHDT, CDR2 FYEKMQ (reference sequence). Trimming took 0 bases from V and 4 from J; bases not matched to a gene: 6. CDR3 in amino acids: CASSLGVGQGTYGYTF. CDR3 bases: TGTGCCAGCAGCTTAGGGGTTGGACAGGGGACCTATGGCTACACCTTC.

The V gene is TRBV10-3, the J gene TRBJ2-2; no reliable D call. Per germline, CDR1 ENHRY and CDR2 SYGVKD. CDR3 size: 16 residues. Trimming removed 3 bases at V and 6 bases at J, with 17 bases between. CDR3 amino acids: CAISDYQTVDPGELFF. CDR3 DNA sequence: TGTGCCATCAGTGATTACCAGACCGTGGATCCCGGGGAGCTGTTTTTT.

This chain connects TRBV4-1 to TRBJ2-1, with 10 bases fitting TRBD2. Germline CDR1 is MGHRA and CDR2 is YSYEKL. The CDR3 has 16 amino acids. Trimming cost V 1 base and J 4 bases; bases outside gene matches: 4. This CDR3 is CASSQVTSGDYNEQFF. CDR3 coding DNA: TGCGCCAGCAGCCAAGTAACTAGCGGGGATTACAATGAGCAGTTCTTC.

The chain has TRBV5-1 and TRBJ2-3, with 9 bases fitting TRBD1. The CDR3 spans 14 residues. The ends lost 4 bases at V and 4 bases at J; junction bases unmatched: 4. Germline V gene data show CDR1 as SGHRS and CDR2 as YFSETQ. CDR3 nucleotides: TGCGCCAGCAGCAAGGGACAGGGATCAGATACGCAGTATTTT. Translation: CASSKGQGSDTQYF.

The rearrangement links TRBV9 to TRBJ2-2; D gene unclear. Trimming took off 2 bases at V and 0 bases at J, with 8 bases between the two ends. This CDR3 region has 15 residues. Germline loops: CDR1 SGDLS, CDR2 YYNGEE. CDR3 nucleotide sequence: TGTGCCAGCAGCGTTTTGGGGACGAACACCGGGGAGCTGTTTTTT. Translating gives CASSVLGTNTGELFF.

The J gene is TRBJ2-5, the V gene TRBV27, with 10 positions matching TRBD1. Germline-derived CDR1 and CDR2 are MNHEY and SMNVEV (reference sequence). J gave up 6 bases and V 3 bases, and 7 bases lay outside the gene matches. The CDR3 has 15 residues. Here the CDR3 DNA reads TGTGCCAGCAGTTTGAGCCGGGACAGGGGACAGACCCAGTACTTC. It specifies CASSLSRDRGQTQYF.

Only a few counts were recorded for this clone. V is TRBV6-1 and J is TRBJ1-6; D is uncertain. The V and J ends lost 5 bases and 10 bases respectively, with 6 bases between them. There are 11 residues in the CDR3. Germline CDR1 and CDR2: MNHNS and SASEGT. CDR3 loop: CASSLVSPLHF. Here the CDR3 DNA reads TGTGCCAGCAGTCTTGTCTCACCCCTCCACTTT.

The genes are TRBV5-5 and TRBJ2-7, with D unclear. CDR1 and CDR2 (germline): SGHKS, YYEKEE (reference sequence). The CDR3 runs to 15 residues. With 4 bases removed from V and 0 bases from J, the gap between germline ends came to 14 bases. The CDR3 DNA is TGTGCCAGCAGCCGCCGACTGATGAACTCCTACGAGCAGTACTTC. Translation: CASSRRLMNSYEQYF.

The sample holds a few counts of this clone. The rearrangement uses TRBV11-2 and TRBJ1-2; perhaps TRBD1 as D (5 bases). V lost 4 bases to trimming and J lost 0 bases, with 21 bases between them. There are 18 residues in the CDR3. Germline-derived CDR1 and CDR2 are SGHAT and FQNNGV. CDR3 sequence reads: CASSSHYRGTFTNYGYTF. The CDR3 DNA reads as TGTGCCAGCAGCTCACACTACCGTGGGACTTTCACTAACTATGGCTACACCTTC.

V is TRBV19 and J is TRBJ2-7; D perhaps matches TRBD1 (6 bases). The germline V gene has CDR1 LNHDA and CDR2 SQIVND (reference sequence). V lost 5 bases, J lost 1 base, and 15 bases lay in between. The CDR3 extends over 15 amino acids. Written as DNA, the CDR3 is TGTGCCAGTAGTCGGACGGGCAGGGGATCCTACGAGCAGTACTTC. Its translation: CASSRTGRGSYEQYF.

The chain joins TRBV2 to TRBJ2-5; TRBD2 matches at 12 bases. Germline assignment: CDR1 SNHLY and CDR2 FYNNEI. The V gene end was trimmed by 9 bases and the J gene end by 7 bases; junction bases not matched to a gene: 3. The CDR3 length is 12 residues. The CDR3 is CASGLAGWTQYF. The CDR3, as DNA: TGTGCCAGTGGACTAGCGGGGTGGACCCAGTACTTC. Drawing the rest from reference TRBV2 and TRBJ2-5, the complete variable domain is EPEVTQTPSHQVTQMGQEVILRCVPISNHLYFYWYRQILGQKVEFLVSFYNNEISEKSEIFDDQFSVERPDGSNFTLKIRSTKLEDSAMYFCASGLAGWTQYFGPGTRLLVL.

J is TRBJ1-5 and V is TRBV5-6; no clear D. Trimming cost V 0 bases and J 0 bases, with 10 bases left between them. The CDR3 extends over 16 amino acids. Germline V gives CDR1 SGHDT, CDR2 YYEEEE. The CDR3 DNA reads TGTGCCAGCAGCTTGGCCGGTGGGAATAGCAATCAGCCCCAGCATTTT. Its protein product is CASSLAGGNSNQPQHF.

This chain connects TRBV14 to TRBJ2-4; D uncertain. Germline CDR1 SGHDN, CDR2 FVKESK. V was trimmed by 2 bases and J by 3 bases, leaving 11 bases between them. The CDR3 consists of 15 residues. The CDR3 reads CASSQTGVGKNIQYF. CDR3 nucleotide sequence: TGTGCCAGCAGCCAAACGGGTGTTGGCAAAAACATTCAGTACTTC.

The chain recombines TRBV6-5 with TRBJ1-1; TRBD1 agrees at 7 bases. Germline CDR1 and CDR2: MNHEY and SVGAGI. This CDR3 is 13 amino acids long. The V gene end was trimmed by 6 bases and the J gene end by 3 bases; junction bases not matched to a gene: 4. The DNA for the CDR3 is TGTGCCAGCAGACCAGGGGGGTACACTGAAGCTTTCTTT. It is translated as CASRPGGYTEAFF.

This chain joins TRBV7-9 and TRBJ1-4; D possibly corresponds to TRBD1 (5 bases). Germline CDR1 and CDR2: SEHNR and FQNEAQ (reference sequence). V dropped 6 bases and J dropped 2 bases, with 10 bases sitting between them. The CDR3 is made up of 14 amino acids. The CDR3 region is CASRGGRTNEKLFF. The CDR3 DNA follows: TGTGCCAGCAGGGGGGGACGGACTAATGAAAAACTGTTTTTT.

The rearrangement joins TRBV7-9 to TRBJ1-1; D might be TRBD1 (5 bases). The CDR3 spans 14 residues. The V and J ends lost 1 base and 7 bases respectively, with 13 bases between them. Looked up from germline, CDR1 is SEHNR and CDR2 is FQNEAQ (reference sequence). In DNA, the CDR3 is TGTGCCAGCAGCTTAGATGACAGAGGTGGTGAAGCTTTCTTT. This encodes CASSLDDRGGEAFF.

The gene calls are TRBV5-1 and TRBJ2-1, with TRBD1 as a possible D gene (6 bases). There are 15 residues in the CDR3. V was trimmed by 0 bases and J by 4 bases, leaving 11 bases between them. CDR1 is SGHRS, CDR2 YFSETQ, per germline. The CDR3 reads CASSLEPGDYNEQFF. CDR3 bases: TGCGCCAGCAGCTTGGAGCCAGGGGATTACAATGAGCAGTTCTTC.

This chain links TRBV15 with TRBJ2-6; no definite D call. CDR3 length equals 16 residues. Trimming removed 0 bases at V and 0 bases at J, with 6 bases between. The germline V gene has CDR1 LNHNV and CDR2 YYDKDF (reference sequence). CDR3 residues: CATSRDRISGANVLTF. The CDR3 DNA reads as TGTGCCACCAGCAGAGACCGGATCTCTGGGGCCAACGTCCTGACTTTC.

V gene TRBV5-4 combines with J gene TRBJ1-1, with D maybe TRBD1 (5 bases). The CDR3 spans 14 residues. V lost 4 bases, J lost 5 bases, and 15 bases lay in between. Germline CDR1 SGHNT, CDR2 YYREEE (reference sequence). In DNA form, the CDR3 reads TGTGCCAGCAGCAGGGACCCGGCTTGGACTGAAGCTTTCTTT. Translating it yields CASSRDPAWTEAFF.